Only a few counts were recorded for the clone carrying this TCR beta chain. Indicated time point: patch test 2, 6 weeks after DPC sensitization. Treatment in this sample: therapeutic diphenylcyclopropenone sensitization with weekly scalp DPC. This sample was taken from a study of human T cells and chemical hapten exposure. For the library, individual cDNA molecules each received unique molecular identifiers. As originally analysed: Sample TCR totals centred on a median of around 92,000, ranging about 23,224 to 700,000. Via MiXCR, TCRdb re-called the RACE reads, giving one row per CDR3 protein. The V and J calls follow TCRdb's processing rather than the paper's. The sample gives approximately 85,000 distinct CDR3 sequences, approximately 10% of which show up once; 2.5% is in the top ten. Germline assignment: CDR1 SQVTM and CDR2 ANQGSEA. The CDR3 loop spans 11 amino acids. V dropped 5 bases and J dropped 4 bases, with 8 bases sitting between them.

The clonotype was recovered from a woman aged 25 to 39 with alopecia areata. Some clones in this sample may be carry-over from other donors' samples. This rearrangement joins TRBV29-1 to TRBJ1-1; weak D call: TRBD1 (5 bases). The specimen comprised whole blood, sampled in connection with sensitization to the hapten diphenylcyclopropenone (DPC). This CDR3 is CSVLGVTEAFF. The CDR3 region has the DNA TGCAGCGTTTTGGGGGTCACTGAAGCTTTCTTT. Based on the CDR3 plus reference TRBV29-1 and TRBJ1-1, the full variable domain is SAVISQKPSRDICQRGTSLTIQCQVDSQVTMMFWYRQQPGQSLTLIATANQGSEATYESGFVIDKFPISRPNLTFSTLTVSNMSPEDSSIYLCSVLGVTEAFFGQGTRLTVV.